This T cell receptor beta chain was sequenced for a study of blood T cell repertoires in COVID-19. Whole-study context: T cells, B-cell-depleted T cells, or PBMCs provided the cDNA or gDNA that served as material.

From germline, CDR1 is SGHRS and CDR2 YFSETQ. CDR3 length equals 13 residues. Trimming took off 4 bases at V and 12 bases at J, with 19 bases between the two ends. Profiled with immunoSEQ multiplex PCR; TCRdb holds only in-frame clones, not every one. The sample lists under 300,000 clones, about 82% occurring once. The sequence was obtained from a man older than 75 with acute or convalescent COVID-19. The chain couples TRBV5-1 to TRBJ1-2; no clear D gene. The sequencing input was peripheral blood. For the CDR3, the DNA is TGCGCCAGCAGCCCCACGGCGGAAGCCTCAAACACCTTC. Amino acid sequence: CASSPTAEASNTF.